One and the same sample provided the 23 T cell receptor beta chains below, sequenced in a study of vaccination effects on CD4 cells after COVID-19. Upon completion of under eleven days in culture, CD4+ T cells were isolated. Their antigens are not known. Method: immunoSEQ multiplex PCR; TCRdb's copy keeps in-frame clones and lacks some. This table holds 50,000 to 75,000 clones, about three quarters found once. The sequencing here drew on CD4+ T cells from PBMCs cultured without peptide, taken before COVID-19 vaccination. The receptor set was obtained from a human donor who received a COVID-19 vaccine.

This CDR3 reads CASSQDFGRPNSPLHF. CDR3 nucleotides: TGCGCCAGCAGCCAAGATTTTGGTCGTCCTAATTCACCCCTCCACTTT. The chain is built from TRBV4-1 and TRBJ1-6; D is undetermined. The germline V and J ends were trimmed by 0 bases and 6 bases, with 12 bases remaining between them. The CDR3 is 16 amino acids. Looked up from germline, CDR1 is MGHRA and CDR2 is YSYEKL.

The genes are TRBV3-1 (or the pseudogene TRBV3-2) and TRBJ2-3, with 7 bases lining up with TRBD1. The V gene's germline CDR1 is LGHDT and CDR2 YNNKEL (reference sequence). The V and J ends lost 4 bases and 4 bases, in that order; junction bases with no gene match: 2. The CDR3 consists of 13 residues. In DNA, the CDR3 is TGTGCCAGCAGCCTAGGGGGCTCAGATACGCAGTATTTT. Amino acids: CASSLGGSDTQYF.

The gene calls are TRBV4-1 and TRBJ1-1, with D perhaps matching TRBD1 (5 bases). The CDR3 is 16 amino acids. V was pared by 1 base and J by 3 bases, with 15 bases between. Germline V gene sequence: CDR1 MGHRA, CDR2 YSYEKL. The chain's CDR3 is CASSQVAGALYTEAFF. The CDR3 nucleotides are TGCGCCAGCAGCCAAGTTGCTGGGGCCCTTTACACTGAAGCTTTCTTT.

This clone was observed a single time. The chain combines TRBV7-3 with TRBJ1-1; the match to TRBD1 covers 8 bases. The J segment lost 4 bases and the V segment lost 3 bases, leaving 1 base of the junction unmatched. CDR3 length equals 13 residues. Per the germline V gene, CDR1 is SGHTA and CDR2 is FQGTGA. The CDR3 spells CASSFTGGTEAFF. The DNA of the CDR3 is TGTGCCAGCAGCTTCACAGGGGGCACTGAAGCTTTCTTT.

This clone has only one observation. The DNA of the CDR3 is TGTGCCTGGAGTGTCCGGGGACGAGAGACCCAGTACTTC. Its translation is CAWSVRGRETQYF. The rearrangement links TRBV30 to TRBJ2-5; D possibly uses TRBD1 or TRBD2 (5 bases each). There are 13 residues in the CDR3. Germline V gene lookup returns CDR1 GTSNPN and CDR2 SVGIG (reference sequence). Trimming cost V 0 bases and J 4 bases, with 9 bases left between them.

The rearrangement joins TRBV4-1 to TRBJ2-5; 9 bases match TRBD2. V lost 1 base to trimming and J lost 5 bases; unmatched junction nucleotides: 14. The germline gives CDR1 MGHRA, CDR2 YSYEKL. The CDR3 loop spans 18 amino acids. As DNA, the CDR3 is TGCGCCAGCAGCCAAGGGCCCCTTAGGGCGGGGGGGCTGGAGACCCAGTACTTC. Amino acid sequence: CASSQGPLRAGGLETQYF.

The J gene is TRBJ2-2, the V gene TRBV24-1; D gene ambiguous. The CDR3 loop spans 15 amino acids. V was trimmed by 6 bases and J by 6 bases, leaving 16 bases between them. CDR1 and CDR2 (germline): KGHDR, SFDVKD. CDR3 DNA: TGTGCCACCAGTCAGGAACCCGCAATACCCGGGGAGCTGTTTTTT. It is translated as CATSQEPAIPGELFF.

As for this clone: A junction end diverges from the germline sequence, so it may reflect a read error. The chain uses TRBV15 and TRBJ1-5; 7 bases agree with TRBD1. Germline CDR1 and CDR2: LNHNV and YYDKDF (reference sequence). The CDR3 is 14 residues long. The CDR3 spells CATSGEQGFQPQHF. The CDR3 DNA follows: TGTGCCACCAGCGGAGAACAGGGGTTTCAGCCCCAGCATTTT.

This chain joins TRBV7-2 and TRBJ1-1; D may be TRBD1 (5 bases). The CDR3 runs to 15 residues. Between the trimmed V and J ends, which lost 0 bases and 2 bases, there was a span of 10 bases. CDR1 is SGHTA and CDR2 is FQGNSA in the germline V gene. The CDR3 DNA follows: TGTGCCAGCAGCTTAGCGAAACAGGTTAACACTGAAGCTTTCTTT. This gives the protein CASSLAKQVNTEAFF. The complete variable domain, with remaining parts taken from reference TRBV7-2 and TRBJ1-1, reads GAGVSQSPSNKVTEKGKDVELRCDPISGHTALYWYRQSLGQGLEFLIYFQGNSAPDKSGLPSDRFSAERTGGSVSTLTIQRTQQEDSAVYLCASSLAKQVNTEAFFGQGTRLTVV.

This chain joins TRBV5-4 and TRBJ2-1, with 9 bases fitting TRBD1. Per the germline V gene, CDR1 is SGHNT and CDR2 is YYREEE (reference sequence). The CDR3 totals 17 residues. V was pared by 0 bases and J by 4 bases, with 8 bases of the junction left unmatched. CDR3: CASSLGVGTGIYNEQFF. As DNA, the CDR3 is TGTGCCAGCAGCTTGGGTGTCGGGACAGGGATTTACAATGAGCAGTTCTTC.

The chain employs TRBV11-2 and TRBJ1-1; no reliable D call. The CDR3 loop spans 12 amino acids. Trimming removed 1 base from V and 11 bases from J, with 11 bases in between. Looked up from germline, CDR1 is SGHAT and CDR2 is FQNNGV. The CDR3 here is CASSLVMGVAFF. In DNA form, the CDR3 reads TGTGCCAGCAGCTTAGTTATGGGTGTGGCTTTCTTT.

The rearrangement joins TRBV30 to TRBJ1-5; D unresolved. V was shortened by 3 bases and J by 6 bases, with 12 bases between the two germline ends. Germline CDR1 is GTSNPN and CDR2 is SVGIG (reference sequence). The CDR3 totals 13 residues. This CDR3 reads CAWSLGSLQPQHF. As DNA, the CDR3 is TGTGCCTGGAGCCTAGGCAGTCTTCAGCCCCAGCATTTT.

This clone has a single count. The chain uses TRBV12-3 or TRBV12-4 and TRBJ1-6, with D hard to call. V shed 6 bases and J shed 10 bases, with 10 bases lying between them. CDR3 length equals 12 residues. The CDR3: CASSPGNSPLHF. The DNA for the CDR3 is TGTGCCAGCAGCCCCGGGAACTCACCCCTCCACTTT.

The chain couples TRBV24-1 to TRBJ2-2; the D is unclear. This CDR3 is 13 amino acids long. Germline CDR1 reads KGHDR; CDR2 reads SFDVKD. V was cut by 9 bases and J by 3 bases, with 10 bases left in between. CDR3 region: CATFDGYTGELFF. CDR3 sequence (DNA): TGTGCCACCTTCGACGGGTACACCGGGGAGCTGTTTTTT.

V usage is TRBV6-2 or TRBV6-3 and J usage is TRBJ2-3; D possibly corresponds to TRBD1 (6 bases). The CDR3 has 17 residues. The germline V gene encodes CDR1 MNHEY and CDR2 SVGEGT. V was pared by 4 bases and J by 2 bases, with 19 bases between. CDR3 in amino acids: CASSWDTFGGDTDTQYF. For the CDR3, the DNA is TGTGCCAGCAGTTGGGACACCTTTGGCGGCGACACAGATACGCAGTATTTT.

This clone appeared once. The genes are TRBV21-1 and TRBJ2-3; no DNA check was done on the table's D call, TRBD1. TRBV21-1 is reported as a pseudogene. The CDR3 loop spans 18 amino acids. CDR3 residues: CASSKDKPRTGGTDTQYF. Here the CDR3 DNA reads TGTGCCAGCAGCAAGGATAAACCCCGGACAGGGGGCACAGATACGCAGTATTTT.

The chain employs TRBV18 and TRBJ2-3; D may be TRBD1 (6 bases). CDR3 length: 13 amino acids. V lost 8 bases, J lost 3 bases, and 12 bases lay in between. Germline V gene sequence: CDR1 KGHSH, CDR2 LQKENI. CDR3 protein: CASTDRGTDTQYF. The CDR3 DNA is TGTGCCAGCACCGATAGGGGGACAGATACGCAGTATTTT.

The chain uses TRBV10-2 and TRBJ2-1; D unclear. The germline V and J ends were trimmed by 2 bases and 12 bases, with 14 bases remaining between them. The germline V gene encodes CDR1 WSHSY and CDR2 SAAADI. The CDR3 is made up of 13 amino acids. This chain's CDR3 is CASSETTVTGQFF. The CDR3 bases are TGCGCCAGCAGTGAGACAACAGTTACGGGGCAGTTCTTC.

The chain is built from TRBV2 and TRBJ2-1, with D unclear. This CDR3 spans 13 amino acids. The V end was cut by 0 bases, the J end by 6 bases, with 6 bases between. Germline values: CDR1 SNHLY, CDR2 FYNNEI. In nucleotides, the CDR3 is TGTGCCAGCAGTGAAGCCAATTTCAATGAGCAGTTCTTC. Its translation: CASSEANFNEQFF.

The V gene is TRBV19, the J gene TRBJ2-3; unclear D gene. Trimming removed 7 bases from V and 2 bases from J, with 13 bases in between. Germline-derived CDR1 and CDR2 are LNHDA and SQIVND (reference sequence). The CDR3 totals 14 residues. Written as DNA, the CDR3 is TGTGCCAGTACCCCCCCCGGAGACACAGATACGCAGTATTTT. This translates into CASTPPGDTDTQYF.

The chain joins TRBV30 to TRBJ2-6, with 7 positions matching TRBD1. The CDR3 is 13 residues long. Trimming took 8 bases from V and 4 from J; bases not matched to a gene: 5. Per the germline V gene, CDR1 is GTSNPN and CDR2 is SVGIG (reference sequence). The CDR3 protein is CARDRRGANVLTF. The DNA for the CDR3 is TGTGCCAGGGACAGAAGGGGGGCCAACGTCCTGACTTTC.

The chain has TRBV10-3 and TRBJ2-1; the D gene is possibly TRBD1 (6 bases). Trimming left V 4 bases short and J 4 bases short, with 8 bases between. In germline, CDR1 is ENHRY, CDR2 SYGVKD. CDR3 length: 13 residues. As DNA, the CDR3 is TGTGCCATCAGTGTAACAGGGTACAATGAGCAGTTCTTC. This gives the protein CAISVTGYNEQFF.

This rearrangement joins TRBV5-5 to TRBJ1-5, with unresolved D. Germline assignment: CDR1 SGHKS and CDR2 YYEKEE (reference sequence). This CDR3 is 13 amino acids long. The V gene lost 4 bases and the J gene lost 4 bases, with 9 bases spanning the gap. The CDR3 region is CASSPDGNQPQHF. CDR3 sequence (DNA): TGTGCCAGCAGCCCAGACGGGAATCAGCCCCAGCATTTT. Full variable domain (outside the CDR3, taken from reference TRBV5-5 and TRBJ1-5): DAGVTQSPTHLIKTRGQQVTLRCSPISGHKSVSWYQQVLGQGPQFIFQYYEKEERGRGNFPDRFSARQFPNYSSELNVNALLLGDSALYLCASSPDGNQPQHFGDGTRLSIL.